This is a list of T cell receptor beta chains from one sample in a study of blood T cell repertoires in COVID-19. The table came from immunoSEQ multiplex PCR; TCRdb's copy has only in-frame clones and leaves some out. Seen here are 180,000 or so clones, about 70% observed once, and the top ten hold roughly 9.4%. The sequencing sample was made of peripheral blood. These receptors were obtained from a woman between 45 and 60 years old with active or convalescent COVID-19. CDR3s include the opening cysteine and the closing phenylalanine or tryptophan. D genes are given only for firm matches. Rows give clone size only sometimes, using once, few, many, or a class for an expanded clone.

D | J | V | size | CDR3 | DNA
- | TRBJ1-1 | TRBV7-2 | - | CASSSARGTEAFF | TGTGCCAGCAGCTCCGCCAGGGGCACTGAAGCTTTCTTT
- | TRBJ2-1 | TRBV11-1 | - | CASSLRTVYNEQFF | TGTGCCAGCAGTCTTCGGACAGTCTACAATGAGCAGTTCTTC
TRBD1 | TRBJ1-2 | TRBV7-3 | - | CASSLGGQGAGYTF | TGTGCCAGCAGCTTAGGGGGCCAGGGGGCTGGCTACACCTTC
TRBD2 | TRBJ2-3 | TRBV7-2 | - | CASSLGLAHTDTQYF | TGTGCCAGCAGCCTTGGACTAGCCCACACAGATACGCAGTATTTT
TRBD1 | TRBJ1-3 | TRBV7-9 | once | CASSFSMTGSGNTIYF | TGTGCCAGCAGCTTTAGTATGACAGGGTCTGGAAACACCATATATTTT
TRBD1 | TRBJ2-7 | TRBV24-1 | many | CATSEPGTGSEQYF | TGTGCCACCAGTGAGCCCGGGACAGGGAGCGAGCAGTACTTC
TRBD1 | TRBJ2-1 | TRBV15 | - | CATSRGGTGGDVYEQFF | TGTGCCACCAGCAGAGGGGGGACAGGGGGCGACGTCTATGAGCAGTTCTTC
- | TRBJ1-3 | TRBV21-1 | - | CASSKQGYSGNTIYF | TGTGCCAGCAGCAAACAGGGATACTCTGGAAACACCATATATTTT
- | TRBJ2-3 | TRBV4-2 | - | CASSQAVGSTDTQYF | TGTGCCAGCAGCCAAGCTGTGGGCAGCACAGATACGCAGTATTTT
TRBD2 | TRBJ2-1 | TRBV6-4 | - | CASSDSGLAGGINEQFF | TGTGCCAGCAGTGACTCGGGACTAGCGGGGGGCATCAATGAGCAGTTCTTC
- | TRBJ2-5 | TRBV5-5 | - | CASSFSGNVRETQYF | TGTGCCAGCAGCTTTTCCGGGAATGTCCGGGAGACCCAGTACTTC
TRBD2 | TRBJ2-7 | TRBV7-2 | - | CASSFERGESYEQYF | TGTGCCAGCAGCTTCGAGCGGGGCGAATCCTACGAGCAGTACTTC
- | TRBJ1-2 | TRBV29-1 | few | CSVESTSNGYTF | TGCAGCGTTGAAAGCACGAGTAATGGCTACACCTTC
TRBD2 | TRBJ2-2 | TRBV7-8 | - | CASSKGLAAMNTGELFF | TGTGCCAGCAGCAAGGGGCTAGCGGCGATGAACACCGGGGAGCTGTTTTTT
- | TRBJ2-1 | TRBV27 | - | CASSLGLAHYNEQFF | TGTGCCAGCAGTTTGGGGCTAGCGCACTACAATGAGCAGTTCTTC
TRBD1 | TRBJ1-1 | TRBV14 | - | CASSQGKGASTEAFF | TGTGCCAGCAGCCAAGGAAAGGGGGCGAGCACTGAAGCTTTCTTT
TRBD1 | TRBJ1-3 | TRBV7-2 | - | CASSHRGTVRPGNTIYF | TGTGCCAGCAGCCATAGAGGGACAGTTAGACCTGGAAACACCATATATTTT
- | TRBJ2-2 | TRBV11-3 | - | CASSPLANTGELFF | TGTGCCAGCAGCCCTCTAGCGAACACCGGGGAGCTGTTTTTT
TRBD2 | TRBJ2-2 | TRBV28 | - | CASSFGGRATGELFF | TGTGCCAGCAGTTTTGGGGGGAGGGCCACCGGGGAGCTGTTTTTT
TRBD1 | TRBJ1-6 | TRBV5-1 | - | CASSETGRNSPLHF | TGCGCCAGCAGCGAGACAGGGAGGAATTCACCCCTCCACTTT
TRBD2 | TRBJ2-1 | TRBV11-2 | - | CASSLAPLWTSPNEQFF | TGTGCCAGCAGCTTAGCCCCTCTATGGACTAGCCCCAATGAGCAGTTCTTC
TRBD1 | TRBJ1-2 | TRBV4-3 | - | CASGSKRQGSYGYTF | TGCGCCAGCGGGTCAAAGAGACAGGGATCCTATGGCTACACCTTC
TRBD1 | TRBJ2-3 | TRBV2 | - | CASSEQGAGDTQYF | TGTGCCAGCAGTGAACAGGGGGCCGGAGATACGCAGTATTTT
- | TRBJ2-1 | TRBV11-3 | - | CASSPRLGGKNEQFF | TGTGCCAGCAGCCCCCGACTAGGGGGCAAGAATGAGCAGTTCTTC
TRBD1 | TRBJ1-2 | TRBV30 | - | CAWTQDRIYGYTF | TGTGCCTGGACCCAGGACAGGATCTATGGCTACACCTTC
- | TRBJ2-3 | TRBV7-6 | - | CASSLSGAGSTDTQYF | TGTGCCAGCAGCTTAAGCGGAGCGGGTTCCACAGATACGCAGTATTTT
- | TRBJ1-2 | TRBV18 | - | CASSPTGRGADSYGYTF | TGTGCCAGCTCACCCACGGGGAGAGGGGCGGACAGCTATGGCTACACCTTC
TRBD1 | TRBJ1-3 | TRBV9 | few | CASSPRTGVLSGNTIYF | TGTGCCAGCAGCCCCCGGACAGGGGTCCTTTCTGGAAACACCATATATTTT
TRBD1 | TRBJ2-3 | TRBV10-3 | - | CAISEGGQGTDTQYF | TGTGCCATCAGTGAGGGGGGACAGGGCACAGATACGCAGTATTTT
TRBD1 | TRBJ2-3 | TRBV7-9 | many | CASSQDRASTDTQYF | TGTGCCAGCAGCCAAGACAGGGCAAGCACAGATACGCAGTATTTT
- | TRBJ2-4 | TRBV7-9 | - | CASSLMSLAKNIQYF | TGTGCCAGCAGCTTGATGAGCCTAGCCAAAAACATTCAGTACTTC
TRBD2 | TRBJ2-7 | TRBV11-2 | - | CASSLDGLAAYEQYF | TGTGCCAGCAGCTTAGATGGACTAGCTGCCTACGAGCAGTACTTC
TRBD2 | TRBJ2-5 | TRBV30 | - | CAWTRAGGVETQYF | TGTGCCTGGACCCGAGCGGGAGGGGTGGAGACCCAGTACTTC
TRBD1 | TRBJ2-1 | TRBV7-2 | - | CASSSRGPNEQFF | TGTGCCAGCTCTAGCAGGGGGCCCAATGAGCAGTTCTTC
TRBD2 | TRBJ2-3 | TRBV5-1 | - | CASSLAGTRQDTQYF | TGCGCCAGCAGCTTGGCCGGGACTAGACAGGATACGCAGTATTTT
- | TRBJ1-2 | TRBV4-3 | once | CASSQSRSGGGDGYTF | TGCGCCAGCAGCCAATCTCGTAGCGGAGGCGGCGATGGCTACACCTTC
TRBD2 | TRBJ2-2 | TRBV7-2 | - | CASSSTSGGASGELFF | TGTGCCAGCAGCTCCACTAGCGGGGGGGCGTCCGGGGAGCTGTTTTTT
- | TRBJ1-5 | TRBV6-2/TRBV6-3 | - | CASSYWAGGRDNQPQHF | TGTGCCAGCAGTTACTGGGCAGGAGGCAGAGACAATCAGCCCCAGCATTTT
- | TRBJ2-7 | TRBV28 | - | CASARAPTYEQYF | TGTGCCAGCGCCCGCGCACCGACCTACGAGCAGTACTTC
TRBD2 | TRBJ2-7 | TRBV28 | - | CASSSSGRARYEQYF | TGTGCCAGCAGCAGTAGCGGGAGGGCCCGTTACGAGCAGTACTTC
TRBD1 | TRBJ2-7 | TRBV30 | - | CALHRTGVDEQYF | TGTGCCTTACACCGGACAGGGGTCGACGAGCAGTACTTC
- | TRBJ1-5 | TRBV19 | - | CASSYGQLTNQPQHF | TGTGCCAGTAGCTACGGACAGCTTACCAATCAGCCCCAGCATTTT
TRBD1 | TRBJ1-6 | TRBV7-6 | - | CASSSQAGGFWDSPLHF | TGTGCCAGCAGTTCCCAGGCAGGGGGCTTTTGGGATTCACCCCTCCACTTT
TRBD1 | TRBJ1-6 | TRBV3-1/TRBV3-2 | - | CASSQYRTGPNSPLHF | TGTGCCAGCAGCCAGTACCGGACAGGGCCTAATTCACCCCTCCACTTT
- | TRBJ1-2 | TRBV11-2 | - | CASSPAFGGYTF | TGTGCCAGCAGCCCCGCCTTTGGCGGCTACACCTTC
- | TRBJ1-4 | TRBV4-3 | - | CASSQQRGGREKLFF | TGCGCCAGCAGCCAACAGAGGGGAGGACGGGAAAAACTGTTTTTT
TRBD1 | TRBJ2-5 | TRBV5-1 | few | CASSRDRGEETQYF | TGCGCCAGCAGCAGGGACAGGGGAGAAGAGACCCAGTACTTC